The sequence of this T cell receptor (beta chain) was determined in a study of blood T cell repertoires in COVID-19. About the study: Sites in the United States, Italy and Spain provided acute and convalescent COVID-19 samples. T cells, B-cell-depleted T cells, or PBMCs supplied cDNA or gDNA.

Germline values: CDR1 SGHRS, CDR2 YFSETQ. J was trimmed by 2 bases and V by 0 bases; bases with no gene match: 2. This CDR3 region has 18 residues. The authors' processing: Nucleated cell counts were estimated from reference gene primer amplification. Here immunoSEQ multiplex PCR was the method, and the copy in TCRdb shows in-frame clones only, minus some. That table gives V, J and clone size, and the DNA gave D and trimming. The sample consists of about 160,000 clones, about 80% of them appearing once. This clone was picked up a small number of times. The chain uses TRBV5-1 and TRBJ2-1; TRBD2 aligns across 16 bases. Sequencing input: peripheral blood. The receptor was isolated from an elderly woman with acute or convalescent COVID-19. The CDR3 sequence is CASSLAGLAGGTYNEQFF. The CDR3 DNA reads TGCGCCAGCAGCTTGGCGGGACTAGCGGGAGGGACCTACAATGAGCAGTTCTTC.